The present entry profiles one TCR beta chain with its context. Germline V gene data show CDR1 as SGHRS and CDR2 as YFSETQ. Trimming took 4 bases from V and 7 from J; bases not matched to a gene: 6. There are 15 residues in the CDR3. This specimen comes from a study of T cell responses to AZD1222 COVID-19 vaccine. About the study: Investigators merged groups given second doses at roughly 4 or roughly 12 weeks.

The method was immunoSEQ multiplex PCR; TCRdb's version includes in-frame clones alone and lacks a portion of them. The sample carries more than 95,000 clones, 89% recorded once. V usage is TRBV5-1 and J usage is TRBJ2-1, with 12 bases aligning to TRBD2. The TCR originated in an adult in good health. The specimen was peripheral blood, collected on day 0 of AZD1222 vaccination. CDR3 sequence reads: CASSRTSGTGNEQFF. The DNA of the CDR3 is TGCGCCAGCAGCAGGACTAGCGGGACAGGAAATGAGCAGTTCTTC.